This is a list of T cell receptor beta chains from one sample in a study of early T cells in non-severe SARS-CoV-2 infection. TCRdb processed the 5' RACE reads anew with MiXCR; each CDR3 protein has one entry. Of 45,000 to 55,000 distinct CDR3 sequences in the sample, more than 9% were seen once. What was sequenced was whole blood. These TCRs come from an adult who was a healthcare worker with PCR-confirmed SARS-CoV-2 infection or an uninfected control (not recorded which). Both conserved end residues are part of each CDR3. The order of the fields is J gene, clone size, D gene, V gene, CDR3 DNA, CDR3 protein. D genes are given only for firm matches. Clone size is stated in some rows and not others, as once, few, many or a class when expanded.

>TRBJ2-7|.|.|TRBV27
TGTGCCAGCAGAGGGGGGCTCCCCTACGAGCAGTACTTC
CASRGGLPYEQYF
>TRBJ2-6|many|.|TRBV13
TGTGCCAGCTCGGTGGATGGGGCCAACGTCCTGACTTTC
CASSVDGANVLTF
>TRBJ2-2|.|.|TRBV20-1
TGCAGTGCTAGCGCGGGGCGAGTCACCGGGGAGCTGTTTTTT
CSASAGRVTGELFF
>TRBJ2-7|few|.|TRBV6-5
TGTGCCAGCAGTTACTCCGGGCCCGGGGCCGAGCAGTACTTC
CASSYSGPGAEQYF
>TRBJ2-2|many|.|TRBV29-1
TGCAGCGGCAAGGAGGGCGGGGAGCTGTTTTTT
CSGKEGGELFF
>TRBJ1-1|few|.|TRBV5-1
TGCGCCAGCAGCTTCACCCCGGACAGTAACACTGAAGCTTTCTTT
CASSFTPDSNTEAFF
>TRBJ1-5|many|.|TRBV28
TGTGCCTCCAAGGGGGTTAGCAATCAGCCCCAGCATTTT
CASKGVSNQPQHF
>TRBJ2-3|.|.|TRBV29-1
TGCAGCGTCCGGGGCCTGCAAGCGGATACGCAGTATTTT
CSVRGLQADTQYF
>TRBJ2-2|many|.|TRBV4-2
TGTGCCAGCAGCCAAGACCGAGGGGACAACACCGGGGAGCTGTTTTTT
CASSQDRGDNTGELFF
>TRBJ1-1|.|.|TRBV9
TGTGCCAGCAGTCTTCCAGGTCGGGTAGCTTTCTTT
CASSLPGRVAFF
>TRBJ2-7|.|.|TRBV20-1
TGCAGTGCTAGAGCCGCCAGGGACTCCTACGAGCAGTACTTC
CSARAARDSYEQYF
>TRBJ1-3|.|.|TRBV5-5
TGTGACAGCAGCTTGTCGGCGTCCGCTGGAAACACCATATATTTT
CDSSLSASAGNTIYF
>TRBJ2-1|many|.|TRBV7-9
TGTGCCAGCAGCTTATACGAATACAATGAGCAGTTCTTC
CASSLYEYNEQFF
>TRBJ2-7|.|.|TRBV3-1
TGTGCCAGCAGTCAGGACACCGGGAACGAGCAGTACTTC
CASSQDTGNEQYF
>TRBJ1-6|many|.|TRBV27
TGTGCCAGCAGTTTTAGAGGGAGCTATAATTCACCCCTCCACTTT
CASSFRGSYNSPLHF
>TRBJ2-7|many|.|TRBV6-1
TGTGCCAGCAGTGAAGAATACAAGCCGTACTTC
CASSEEYKPYF